The 6 T cell receptor beta chains reported below all come from one sample, sequenced in a study of early T cells in non-severe SARS-CoV-2 infection. One entry per CDR3 protein results from TCRdb running MiXCR on the 5' RACE reads. The data show 75,000 to 100,000 distinct CDR3 sequences, 14% seen once. The sequencing input was whole blood. The source of these receptors is an adult who was a healthcare worker with PCR-confirmed SARS-CoV-2 infection or an uninfected control (not recorded which).

This clonotype has only a few counts. This rearrangement joins TRBV9 to TRBJ2-1; D is ambiguous. This CDR3 has 15 residues. V lost 0 bases and J 3 bases, leaving 10 bases between the germline ends. Germline-derived CDR1 and CDR2 are SGDLS and YYNGEE. CDR3 DNA: TGTGCCAGCAGCGTAGCGGGTAGTGGCTACAATGAGCAGTTCTTC. Translation gives CASSVAGSGYNEQFF.

There are a few counts of this clonotype. The J gene is TRBJ2-7, the V gene TRBV28; D possibly corresponds to TRBD1 (6 bases). This CDR3 region has 14 residues. CDR1 MDHEN and CDR2 SYDVKM come from the germline V gene. Between the trimmed V and J ends, which lost 7 bases and 2 bases, there was a span of 15 bases. The CDR3 reads CASTPGDQTYEQYF. CDR3 nucleotides: TGTGCCAGCACCCCAGGGGACCAAACCTACGAGCAGTACTTC.

The sample holds a few counts of this clonotype. The V call is TRBV29-1, the J call TRBJ1-1; D is uncertain. The V end lost 6 bases, the J end lost 0 bases, and 2 bases lay between the germline ends. CDR1 SQVTM and CDR2 ANQGSEA come from the germline V gene. The CDR3 contains 10 residues. The CDR3 DNA is TGCAGCGTCATGAACACTGAAGCTTTCTTT. It is translated as CSVMNTEAFF. The variable domain in full, with the rest retrieved from reference TRBV29-1 and TRBJ1-1, is SAVISQKPSRDICQRGTSLTIQCQVDSQVTMMFWYRQQPGQSLTLIATANQGSEATYESGFVIDKFPISRPNLTFSTLTVSNMSPEDSSIYLCSVMNTEAFFGQGTRLTVV.

This clonotype occurred once. The V call is TRBV13, the J call TRBJ2-7; TRBD2 agrees at 7 bases. There are 12 residues in the CDR3. V lost 10 bases to trimming and J lost 5 bases; unmatched junction nucleotides: 8. Germline V lookup: CDR1 PRHDT, CDR2 FYEKMQ (reference sequence). CDR3 bases: TGTGCCACGCGGGGCGGGAGCCACGAGCAGTACTTC. This encodes CATRGGSHEQYF.

This clonotype was counted once. V gene TRBV7-9 combines with J gene TRBJ1-2; D is perhaps TRBD1 (6 bases). V was shortened by 5 bases and J by 1 base, with 14 bases between the two germline ends. The germline gives CDR1 SEHNR, CDR2 FQNEAQ (reference sequence). This CDR3 contains 15 residues. For the CDR3, the DNA is TGTGCCAGCAGCCCAGGGGATGGGTATAACTATGGCTACACCTTC. Protein: CASSPGDGYNYGYTF.

The rearrangement joins TRBV28 to TRBJ2-7; D remains ambiguous. In germline, CDR1 is MDHEN, CDR2 SYDVKM. This CDR3 has 15 residues. Trimming took off 6 bases at V and 3 bases at J, with 18 bases between the two ends. The CDR3 region is CASRPDPTSLYEQYF. The CDR3 DNA reads as TGTGCCAGCAGACCCGACCCGACGTCCCTCTACGAGCAGTACTTC.